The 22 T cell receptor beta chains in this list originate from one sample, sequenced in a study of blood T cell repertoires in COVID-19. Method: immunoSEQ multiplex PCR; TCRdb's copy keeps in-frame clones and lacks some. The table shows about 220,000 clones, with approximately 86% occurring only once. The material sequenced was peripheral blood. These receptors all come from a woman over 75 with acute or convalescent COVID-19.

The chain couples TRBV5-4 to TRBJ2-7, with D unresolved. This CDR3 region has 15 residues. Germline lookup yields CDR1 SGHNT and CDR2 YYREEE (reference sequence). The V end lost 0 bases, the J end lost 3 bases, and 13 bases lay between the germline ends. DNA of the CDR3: TGTGCCAGCAGCTTGGACCTGGGCGAAGTCTACGAGCAGTACTTC. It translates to CASSLDLGEVYEQYF. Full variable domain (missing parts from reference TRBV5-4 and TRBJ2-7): ETGVTQSPTHLIKTRGQQVTLRCSSQSGHNTVSWYQQALGQGPQFIFQYYREEENGRGNFPPRFSGLQFPNYSSELNVNALELDDSALYLCASSLDLGEVYEQYFGPGTRLTVT.

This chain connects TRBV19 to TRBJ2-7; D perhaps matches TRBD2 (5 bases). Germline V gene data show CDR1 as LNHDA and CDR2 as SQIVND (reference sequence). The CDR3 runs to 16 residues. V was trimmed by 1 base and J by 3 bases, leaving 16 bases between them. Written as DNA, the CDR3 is TGTGCCAGTAGTATAGTTTTTACACCCGAGGGCTACGAGCAGTACTTC. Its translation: CASSIVFTPEGYEQYF. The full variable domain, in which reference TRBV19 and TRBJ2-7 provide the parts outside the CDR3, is DGGITQSPKYLFRKEGQNVTLSCEQNLNHDAMYWYRQDPGQGLRLIYYSQIVNDFQKGDIAEGYSVSREKKESFPLTVTSAQKNPTAFYLCASSIVFTPEGYEQYFGPGTRLTVT.

For the CDR3, the DNA is TGTGCCTGGAGTCCCCATTACTGGACAGGGGATGATAATGGCTACACCTTC. The encoded protein is CAWSPHYWTGDDNGYTF. The chain recombines TRBV30 with TRBJ1-2; 9 nucleotides line up with TRBD1. The CDR3 extends over 17 amino acids. Germline CDR1 is GTSNPN and CDR2 is SVGIG (reference sequence). V lost 2 bases to trimming and J lost 6 bases; unmatched junction nucleotides: 16.

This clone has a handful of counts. The CDR3 DNA reads TGTGCCAGCAGGGAGACAGGGTTTAGCAATCAGCCCCAGCATTTT. Its translation is CASRETGFSNQPQHF. The V and J genes are TRBV6-5 and TRBJ1-5, with 7 bases lining up with TRBD1. Germline V gene lookup returns CDR1 MNHEY and CDR2 SVGAGI. The junction had 5 bases not matched to a gene; V was cut back by 6 bases and J by 0 bases. This CDR3 region has 15 residues.

CDR3 amino acids: CASSLTGADYGYTF. CDR3 bases: TGTGCCAGCAGCTTAACGGGGGCGGACTATGGCTACACCTTC. The genes are TRBV7-3 and TRBJ1-2; TRBD1 might be the D (6 bases). V was pared by 0 bases and J by 3 bases, with 8 bases between. CDR3 length: 14 amino acids. CDR1 SGHTA and CDR2 FQGTGA come from the germline V gene.

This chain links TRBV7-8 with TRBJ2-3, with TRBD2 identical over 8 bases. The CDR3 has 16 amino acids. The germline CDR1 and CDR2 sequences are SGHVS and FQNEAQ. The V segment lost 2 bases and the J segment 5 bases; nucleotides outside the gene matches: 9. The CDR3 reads CASSLSFGGARDTQYF. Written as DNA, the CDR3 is TGTGCCAGCAGCTTATCTTTCGGGGGGGCCAGAGATACGCAGTATTTT.

Here the CDR3 reads CASRSRQGVNQPQHF. The CDR3 region has the DNA TGTGCAAGTCGCTCTAGACAGGGGGTCAATCAGCCCCAGCATTTT. V gene TRBV12-2 combines with J gene TRBJ1-5; the table's TRBD1 call for D was not verified on the DNA. TRBV12-2 is a pseudogene segment. The CDR3 contains 15 residues.

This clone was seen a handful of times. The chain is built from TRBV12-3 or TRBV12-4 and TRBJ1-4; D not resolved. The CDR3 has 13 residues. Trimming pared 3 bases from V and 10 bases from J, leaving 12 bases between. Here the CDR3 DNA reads TGTGCCAGCAGTTTTGGCGCCGGAGGAAAACTGTTTTTT. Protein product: CASSFGAGGKLFF.

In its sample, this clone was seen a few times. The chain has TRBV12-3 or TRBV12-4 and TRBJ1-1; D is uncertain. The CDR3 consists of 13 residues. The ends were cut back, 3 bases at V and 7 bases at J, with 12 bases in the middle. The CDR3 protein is CASSFLYGSEAFF. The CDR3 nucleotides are TGTGCCAGCAGTTTTTTATACGGGAGTGAAGCTTTCTTT.

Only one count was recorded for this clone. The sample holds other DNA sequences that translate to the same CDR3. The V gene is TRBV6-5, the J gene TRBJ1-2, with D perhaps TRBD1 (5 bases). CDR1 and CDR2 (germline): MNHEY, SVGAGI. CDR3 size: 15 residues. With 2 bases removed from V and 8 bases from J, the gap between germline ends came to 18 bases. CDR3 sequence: CASSYGGRAGGGYTF. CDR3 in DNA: TGTGCCAGCAGTTACGGTGGCAGGGCGGGGGGGGGCTACACCTTC.

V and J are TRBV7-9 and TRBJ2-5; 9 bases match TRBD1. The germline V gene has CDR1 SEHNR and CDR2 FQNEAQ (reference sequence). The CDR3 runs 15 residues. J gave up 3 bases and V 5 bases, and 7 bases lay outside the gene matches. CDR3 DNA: TGTGCCAGCAGCCGTGACAGGGGGTCGAAAGAGACCCAGTACTTC. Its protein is CASSRDRGSKETQYF. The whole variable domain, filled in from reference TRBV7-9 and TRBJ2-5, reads DTGVSQNPRHKITKRGQNVTFRCDPISEHNRLYWYRQTLGQGPEFLTYFQNEAQLEKSRLLSDRFSAERPKGSFSTLEIQRTEQGDSAMYLCASSRDRGSKETQYFGPGTRLLVL.

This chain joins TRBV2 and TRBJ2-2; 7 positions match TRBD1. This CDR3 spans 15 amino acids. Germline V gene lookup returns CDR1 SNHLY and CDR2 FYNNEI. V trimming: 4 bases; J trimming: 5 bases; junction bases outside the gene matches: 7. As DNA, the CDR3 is TGTGCCAGCAGTGTTGAGGGGGCTAGTACCGGGGAGCTGTTTTTT. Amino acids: CASSVEGASTGELFF.

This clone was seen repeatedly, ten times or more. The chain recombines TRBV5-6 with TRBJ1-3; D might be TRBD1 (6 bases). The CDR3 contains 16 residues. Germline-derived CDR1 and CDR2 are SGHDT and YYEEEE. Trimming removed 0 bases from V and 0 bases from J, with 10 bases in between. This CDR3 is CASSLVAGASGNTIYF. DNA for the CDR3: TGTGCCAGCAGCTTGGTGGCAGGGGCCTCTGGAAACACCATATATTTT.

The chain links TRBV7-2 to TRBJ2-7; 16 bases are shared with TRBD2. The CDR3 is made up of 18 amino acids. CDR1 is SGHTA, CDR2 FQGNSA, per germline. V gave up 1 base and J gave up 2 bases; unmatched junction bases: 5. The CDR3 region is CASSLEGLAGGPTYEQYF. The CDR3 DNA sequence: TGTGCCAGCAGCTTAGAGGGACTAGCGGGGGGGCCGACCTACGAGCAGTACTTC.

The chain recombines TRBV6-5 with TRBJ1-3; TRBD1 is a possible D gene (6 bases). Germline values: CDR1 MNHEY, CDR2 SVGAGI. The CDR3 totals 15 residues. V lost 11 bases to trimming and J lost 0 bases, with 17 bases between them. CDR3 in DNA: TGTGCCTCAGTACGGGACAACAACTCTGGAAACACCATATATTTT. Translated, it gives CASVRDNNSGNTIYF.

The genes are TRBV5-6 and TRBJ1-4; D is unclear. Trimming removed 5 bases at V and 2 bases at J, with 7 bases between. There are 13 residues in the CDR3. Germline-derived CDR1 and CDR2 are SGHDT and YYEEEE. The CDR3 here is CASSLFTNEKLFF. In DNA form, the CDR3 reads TGTGCCAGCAGTCTTTTCACTAATGAAAAACTGTTTTTT. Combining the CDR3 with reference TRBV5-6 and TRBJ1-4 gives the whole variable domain DAGVTQSPTHLIKTRGQQVTLRCSPKSGHDTVSWYQQALGQGPQFIFQYYEEEERQRGNFPDRFSGHQFPNYSSELNVNALLLGDSALYLCASSLFTNEKLFFGSGTQLSVL.

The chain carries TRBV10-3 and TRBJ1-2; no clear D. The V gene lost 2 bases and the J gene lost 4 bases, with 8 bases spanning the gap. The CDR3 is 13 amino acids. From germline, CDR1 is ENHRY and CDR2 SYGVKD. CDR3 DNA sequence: TGTGCCATCAGTGAGACTGAGGTCTATGGCTACACCTTC. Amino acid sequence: CAISETEVYGYTF.

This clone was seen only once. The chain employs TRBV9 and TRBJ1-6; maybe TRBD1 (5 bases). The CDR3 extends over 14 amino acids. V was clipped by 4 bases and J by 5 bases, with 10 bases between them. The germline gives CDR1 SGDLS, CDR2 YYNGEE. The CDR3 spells CASSPGGDNSPLHF. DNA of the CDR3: TGTGCCAGCAGCCCGGGGGGGGATAATTCACCCCTCCACTTT.

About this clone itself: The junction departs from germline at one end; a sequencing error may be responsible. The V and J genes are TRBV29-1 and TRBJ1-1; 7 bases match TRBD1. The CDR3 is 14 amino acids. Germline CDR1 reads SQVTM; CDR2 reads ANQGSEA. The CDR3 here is CSVKTGSRATAAFF. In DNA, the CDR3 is TGCAGCGTTAAGACAGGGAGTCGAGCCACTGCAGCTTTCTTT.

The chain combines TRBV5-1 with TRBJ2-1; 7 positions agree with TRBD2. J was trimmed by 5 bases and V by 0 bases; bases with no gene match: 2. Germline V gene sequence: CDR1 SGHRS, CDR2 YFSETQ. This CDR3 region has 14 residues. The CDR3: CASSLAAGDNEQFF. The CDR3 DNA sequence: TGCGCCAGCAGCTTGGCCGCGGGAGACAATGAGCAGTTCTTC.

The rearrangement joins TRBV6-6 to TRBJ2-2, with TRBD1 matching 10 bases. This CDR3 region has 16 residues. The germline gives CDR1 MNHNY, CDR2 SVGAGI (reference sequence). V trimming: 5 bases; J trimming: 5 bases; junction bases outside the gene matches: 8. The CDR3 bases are TGTGCCAGCAGTCCCACCGACAGGGGGCTGACCGGGGAGCTGTTTTTT. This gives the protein CASSPTDRGLTGELFF.

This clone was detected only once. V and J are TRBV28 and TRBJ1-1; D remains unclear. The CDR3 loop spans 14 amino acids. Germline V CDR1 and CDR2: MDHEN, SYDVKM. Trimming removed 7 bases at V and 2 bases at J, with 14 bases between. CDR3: CASTLGRSNTEAFF. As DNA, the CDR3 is TGTGCCAGCACCCTAGGCAGAAGTAACACTGAAGCTTTCTTT.